The 31 T cell receptor beta chains in this list originate from one sample, sequenced in a study of cytomegalovirus exposure and HLA in healthy donors. Here immunoSEQ multiplex PCR was the method, and the copy in TCRdb shows in-frame clones only, minus some. The sample consists of 140,000 to 150,000 clones, 94% of them appearing once. Sequencing was carried out using PBMCs. The receptor set was obtained from a man between 18 and 29 years old in good health and CMV-seropositive.

The CDR3 here is CASRSPGLLGDEQFF. CDR3 sequence (DNA): TGCGCCAGCAGATCTCCGGGACTACTGGGAGATGAGCAGTTCTTC. J is TRBJ2-1 and V is TRBV10-2; 7 nucleotides line up with TRBD2. Germline CDR1 reads WSHSY; CDR2 reads SAAADI. The CDR3 loop spans 15 amino acids. The V segment lost 6 bases and the J segment 8 bases; nucleotides outside the gene matches: 13.

The table lists this clone with a count of one. V and J are TRBV6-5 and TRBJ2-7; 7 bases align to TRBD1. Trimming at V came to 6 bases and at J to 1 base, leaving 3 bases not matched to a gene. The CDR3 runs to 13 residues. Germline assignment: CDR1 MNHEY and CDR2 SVGAGI. CDR3 DNA: TGTGCCAGCAGGCAGGGACAGTCCTACGAGCAGTACTTC. Protein product: CASRQGQSYEQYF.

The chain is built from TRBV7-9 and TRBJ2-3; possibly TRBD2 for D (5 bases). The CDR3 extends over 16 amino acids. With 5 bases removed from V and 3 bases from J, the gap between germline ends came to 18 bases. Germline values: CDR1 SEHNR, CDR2 FQNEAQ (reference sequence). CDR3 protein: CASSPSIPPGTDTQYF. The CDR3, as DNA: TGTGCCAGCAGCCCCTCCATCCCACCGGGGACAGATACGCAGTATTTT.

The V call is TRBV2, the J call TRBJ2-7; no definite D call. The CDR3 runs to 15 residues. Trimming shortened V by 4 bases and J by 2 bases, and 15 bases separated the two germline ends. Germline assignment: CDR1 SNHLY and CDR2 FYNNEI. The CDR3 DNA sequence: TGTGCCAGCAGTGTGGGCCTGGGTGCCCCCTACGAGCAGTACTTC. Amino acids: CASSVGLGAPYEQYF.

The V and J genes are TRBV7-9 and TRBJ1-1; possibly TRBD1 for D (5 bases). V was clipped by 2 bases and J by 5 bases, with 21 bases between them. This CDR3 is 17 amino acids long. Germline-derived CDR1 and CDR2 are SEHNR and FQNEAQ (reference sequence). CDR3 nucleotide sequence: TGTGCCAGCAGCTTATCTCAGGGTTGGCCCGAGAGGACTGAAGCTTTCTTT. Translating gives CASSLSQGWPERTEAFF.

The CDR3 coding sequence is TGTGCCAGCAGTTTACCGGGATCGAACACCGGGGAGCTGTTTTTT. Protein: CASSLPGSNTGELFF. V gene TRBV28 combines with J gene TRBJ2-2, with D possibly TRBD2 on 5 matching bases. This CDR3 is 15 amino acids long. V shed 2 bases and J shed 0 bases, with 7 bases lying between them. Germline lookup yields CDR1 MDHEN and CDR2 SYDVKM.

This clone was observed once. V is TRBV4-1 and J is TRBJ2-1; TRBD2 matches 12 bases. V dropped 3 bases and J dropped 8; count of bases not matched to a gene: 20. CDR3 length equals 20 residues. Germline CDR1 is MGHRA and CDR2 is YSYEKL. The CDR3 is CASSHPAGTGSTSGSDEQFF. The CDR3 DNA reads TGCGCCAGCAGCCATCCTGCCGGGACAGGGTCGACTAGCGGGAGCGATGAGCAGTTCTTC.

This chain connects TRBV28 to TRBJ1-2; D might be TRBD1 (5 bases). Per the germline V gene, CDR1 is MDHEN and CDR2 is SYDVKM. CDR3 size: 15 residues. The V gene lost 5 bases and the J gene lost 7 bases, with 20 bases spanning the gap. DNA of the CDR3: TGTGCCAGCAGTCCCCACTCGGGGGATTTCCGTGGCTACACCTTC. Amino acids: CASSPHSGDFRGYTF.

The chain is built from TRBV4-1 and TRBJ2-6; weak D call: TRBD1 (5 bases). Germline V CDR1 and CDR2: MGHRA, YSYEKL. This CDR3 contains 17 residues. V was cut by 5 bases and J by 0 bases, with 14 bases left in between. The CDR3 region has the DNA TGCGCCAGCAGCAGTCGACAGTCGCTCTCTGGGGCCAACGTCCTGACTTTC. Translating gives CASSSRQSLSGANVLTF.

The chain links TRBV4-2 to TRBJ2-4, with a weak D call TRBD2 (5 bases). The CDR3 runs to 15 residues. Per the germline V gene, CDR1 is LGHNA and CDR2 is YNFKEQ. V was cut by 1 base and J by 3 bases, with 10 bases left in between. CDR3: CASSQAQRYKNIQYF. The CDR3 coding sequence is TGTGCCAGCAGCCAAGCGCAGCGGTACAAAAACATTCAGTACTTC.

J is TRBJ2-5 and V is TRBV14; 7 bases match TRBD1. The CDR3 sequence is 15 residues long. J lost 4 bases, V lost 1 base, and 6 bases had no gene match. The V gene's germline CDR1 is SGHDN and CDR2 FVKESK. CDR3 protein: CASSQVRAGGETQYF. CDR3 bases: TGTGCCAGCAGCCAAGTACGGGCAGGGGGAGAGACCCAGTACTTC.

V gene TRBV28 combines with J gene TRBJ2-7, with 12 bases fitting TRBD2. This CDR3 is built from 15 residues. J was trimmed by 6 bases and V by 3 bases; bases with no gene match: 6. Germline loops: CDR1 MDHEN, CDR2 SYDVKM. This chain's CDR3 is CASSFASGRAREQYF. The CDR3 coding sequence is TGTGCCAGCAGTTTCGCTAGCGGGAGGGCCCGCGAGCAGTACTTC.

This chain uses TRBV4-1 with TRBJ2-1; 12 bases align to TRBD2. Germline trimming cut 1 base from V and 9 bases from J; bases unmatched to any gene: 7. CDR1 and CDR2 from the germline V gene are MGHRA and YSYEKL. This CDR3 is 16 amino acids long. CDR3 loop: CASSQGRTSGMGEQFF. CDR3 nucleotides: TGCGCCAGCAGCCAAGGCCGGACTAGCGGGATGGGTGAGCAGTTCTTC.

V gene TRBV7-3 combines with J gene TRBJ2-1; tentative D call: TRBD2 (5 bases). The V end was cut by 2 bases, the J end by 2 bases, with 10 bases between. The CDR3 is made up of 15 amino acids. Germline values: CDR1 SGHTA, CDR2 FQGTGA. In DNA, the CDR3 is TGTGCCAGCAGCTTAGATTCGGGGACCTACAATGAGCAGTTCTTC. Translated, it gives CASSLDSGTYNEQFF. Looking up the rest from reference TRBV7-3 and TRBJ2-1 gives the full variable domain: GAGVSQTPSNKVTEKGKYVELRCDPISGHTALYWYRQSLGQGPEFLIYFQGTGAADDSGLPNDRFFAVRPEGSVSTLKIQRTERGDSAVYLCASSLDSGTYNEQFFGPGTRLTVL.

The chain carries TRBV7-9 and TRBJ2-7; TRBD2 matches 11 bases. Looked up from germline, CDR1 is SEHNR and CDR2 is FQNEAQ (reference sequence). V gave up 4 bases and J gave up 0 bases; unmatched junction bases: 11. The CDR3 covers 18 residues. The CDR3 region is CASSSRWPSGRTSYEQYF. The CDR3 nucleotides read TGTGCCAGCAGCTCTCGGTGGCCTAGCGGGAGGACCTCCTACGAGCAGTACTTC.

V usage is TRBV28 and J usage is TRBJ1-4; the D gene is possibly TRBD1 (5 bases). The V gene lost 5 bases and the J gene lost 7 bases, with 17 bases spanning the gap. Per germline, CDR1 MDHEN and CDR2 SYDVKM. The CDR3 spans 15 residues. In DNA, the CDR3 is TGTGCCAGCAGTACGCCCGGGGGTGGGGTTGAAAAACTGTTTTTT. Its translation: CASSTPGGGVEKLFF.

V is TRBV28 and J is TRBJ2-5; the match to TRBD1 covers 8 bases. Trimming cost V 4 bases and J 7 bases; bases outside gene matches: 5. CDR1 is MDHEN and CDR2 is SYDVKM in the germline V gene. The CDR3 extends over 13 amino acids. This CDR3 reads CASSSDRGSTQYF. CDR3 coding DNA: TGTGCCAGCAGTTCTGACAGGGGCTCGACCCAGTACTTC. The variable domain in full, completed from reference TRBV28 and TRBJ2-5, reads DVKVTQSSRYLVKRTGEKVFLECVQDMDHENMFWYRQDPGLGLRLIYFSYDVKMKEKGDIPEGYSVSREKKERFSLILESASTNQTSMYLCASSSDRGSTQYFGPGTRLLVL.

This rearrangement joins TRBV9 to TRBJ1-1; tentatively, D is TRBD1 (6 bases). There are 18 residues in the CDR3. V was shortened by 3 bases and J by 4 bases, with 25 bases between the two germline ends. Germline loops: CDR1 SGDLS, CDR2 YYNGEE. CDR3 loop: CASSAGPGGGGAGTEAFF. The CDR3 DNA follows: TGTGCCAGCAGCGCGGGCCCTGGAGGGGGGGGCGCGGGCACTGAAGCTTTCTTT.

This clone was seen once. The rearrangement joins TRBV2 to TRBJ2-3; D is unresolved. Germline CDR1 and CDR2: SNHLY and FYNNEI. V was clipped by 6 bases and J by 2 bases, with 12 bases between them. The CDR3 sequence is 14 residues long. The CDR3 sequence: CASSSDGATDTQYF. DNA for the CDR3: TGTGCCAGCAGCTCAGACGGAGCCACAGATACGCAGTATTTT.

This chain joins TRBV9 and TRBJ2-7; 8 bases agree with TRBD1. Germline CDR1 SGDLS, CDR2 YYNGEE. There are 15 residues in the CDR3. V gave up 0 bases and J gave up 2 bases; unmatched junction bases: 4. The CDR3 reads CASSVGQGKTYEQYF. The CDR3, as DNA: TGTGCCAGCAGCGTAGGACAGGGGAAAACCTACGAGCAGTACTTC.

The chain employs TRBV15 and TRBJ2-5, with D perhaps matching TRBD2 (6 bases). Trimming removed 5 bases from V and 1 base from J, with 11 bases in between. CDR3 length: 14 residues. Germline CDR1 and CDR2: LNHNV and YYDKDF (reference sequence). The DNA for the CDR3 is TGTGCCACCAGCCCCCGGGACTTCCAAGAGACCCAGTACTTC. Translating gives CATSPRDFQETQYF.

The J gene is TRBJ2-7, the V gene TRBV10-3; D is possibly TRBD2 (5 bases). The ends were cut back, 6 bases at V and 0 bases at J, with 9 bases in the middle. CDR1 is ENHRY and CDR2 is SYGVKD in the germline V gene. The CDR3 is made up of 13 amino acids. CDR3 coding DNA: TGTGCCATCAGAGGACTGGTCTCCTACGAGCAGTACTTC. Its translation is CAIRGLVSYEQYF.

For the CDR3, the DNA is TGCGCCAGCAGCCCAGAGAGCCTGAGCTCCTACAATGAGCAGTTCTTC. Translating it yields CASSPESLSSYNEQFF. The chain is built from TRBV4-1 and TRBJ2-1; D unresolved. The germline CDR1 and CDR2 sequences are MGHRA and YSYEKL. The CDR3 extends over 16 amino acids. Trimming left V 4 bases short and J 0 bases short, with 13 bases between.

About this clone itself: The junction shows a germline mismatch at one end, possibly a read error. This chain connects TRBV18 to TRBJ2-7; a weak D match, TRBD1 (6 bases). The CDR3 is 15 amino acids. The germline V gene encodes CDR1 KGHSH and CDR2 LQKENI. The CDR3 is CASSPGQSESYERYF. CDR3 bases: TGTGCCAGCTCACCCGGACAGTCCGAAAGCTACGAGCGGTACTTC.

This clone was seen once. The chain carries TRBV7-9 and TRBJ2-7; tentative D call: TRBD2 (6 bases). The CDR3 is made up of 14 amino acids. CDR1 is SEHNR and CDR2 is FQNEAQ in the germline V gene (reference sequence). V was clipped by 1 base and J by 1 base, with 8 bases between them. CDR3 sequence: CASSLVAGSYEQYF. In DNA, the CDR3 is TGTGCCAGCAGCTTAGTGGCGGGGTCCTACGAGCAGTACTTC.

The chain joins TRBV11-2 to TRBJ2-7; 15 bases map to TRBD2. Looked up from germline, CDR1 is SGHAT and CDR2 is FQNNGV. The CDR3 has 16 residues. Unmatched junction bases numbered 6, after V lost 5 bases and J lost 4 bases. Written as DNA, the CDR3 is TGTGCCAGCAGCGTCGGACTAGCGGGAGGGCAATACGAGCAGTACTTC. Translated, it gives CASSVGLAGGQYEQYF.

This chain uses TRBV6-4 with TRBJ1-2; D perhaps matches TRBD1 (6 bases). The CDR3 runs to 15 residues. Germline V gives CDR1 MRHNA, CDR2 SNTAGT. V lost 6 bases, J lost 1 base, and 15 bases lay in between. CDR3 in amino acids: CASRQGRRVNYGYTF. The DNA for the CDR3 is TGTGCCAGCAGACAGGGCCGGCGAGTTAACTATGGCTACACCTTC.

V and J are TRBV6-5 and TRBJ1-1, with TRBD1 as a possible D gene (5 bases). Germline values: CDR1 MNHEY, CDR2 SVGAGI. V lost 5 bases and J lost 0, with 10 bases in between. There are 14 residues in the CDR3. This CDR3 is CASSHQGVNTEAFF. CDR3 sequence (DNA): TGTGCCAGCAGTCATCAGGGCGTGAACACTGAAGCTTTCTTT.

J is TRBJ2-7 and V is TRBV10-3; 11 bases are shared with TRBD2. V was pared by 7 bases and J by 3 bases, with 11 bases of the junction left unmatched. The germline CDR1 and CDR2 sequences are ENHRY and SYGVKD. The CDR3 sequence is 16 residues long. CDR3 protein: CAIMGDWTSGYYEQYF. DNA of the CDR3: TGTGCCATCATGGGGGATTGGACTAGCGGGTACTACGAGCAGTACTTC.

The gene calls are TRBV7-2 and TRBJ2-2; a weak D match, TRBD2 (5 bases). Germline CDR1 SGHTA, CDR2 FQGNSA. The CDR3 sequence is 15 residues long. Trimming removed 8 bases from V and 0 bases from J, with 13 bases in between. CDR3 nucleotides: TGTGCCAGCGGACCGAGGACTGCGAACACCGGGGAGCTGTTTTTT. It is translated as CASGPRTANTGELFF.

The genes are TRBV2 and TRBJ2-5, with 12 positions matching TRBD2. CDR3 length equals 15 residues. Per germline, CDR1 SNHLY and CDR2 FYNNEI. Losses at the gene ends were 4 bases for V and 4 bases for J; bases not matched to a gene: 4. CDR3: CASSGLAGVGETQYF. DNA of the CDR3: TGTGCCAGCAGTGGACTAGCGGGAGTTGGAGAGACCCAGTACTTC.